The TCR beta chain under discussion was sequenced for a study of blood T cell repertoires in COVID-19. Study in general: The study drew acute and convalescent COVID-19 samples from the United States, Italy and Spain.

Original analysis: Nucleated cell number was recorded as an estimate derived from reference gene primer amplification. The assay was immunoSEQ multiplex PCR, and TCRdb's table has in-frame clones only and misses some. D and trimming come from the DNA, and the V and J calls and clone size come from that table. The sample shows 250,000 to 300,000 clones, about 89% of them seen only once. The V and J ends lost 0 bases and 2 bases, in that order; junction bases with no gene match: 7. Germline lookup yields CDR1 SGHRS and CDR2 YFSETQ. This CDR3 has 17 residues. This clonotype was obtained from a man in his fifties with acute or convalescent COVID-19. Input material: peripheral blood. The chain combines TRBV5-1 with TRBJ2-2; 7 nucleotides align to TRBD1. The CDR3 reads CASSLALGTVNTGELFF. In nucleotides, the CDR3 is TGCGCCAGCAGCTTGGCCCTCGGGACAGTTAACACCGGGGAGCTGTTTTTT.